Sequencing of this T cell receptor beta chain was carried out in a study of T cell changes during pregnancy in multiple sclerosis. The sample holds one count of this clone. The repertoire was sequenced with immunoSEQ multiplex PCR; TCRdb's copy has only in-frame clones and lacks some. Of 37,000 or so clones detected, roughly 90% appear once; the ten largest clones hold approximately 0.37%. The CDR3 totals 16 residues. The germline V gene encodes CDR1 SNHLY and CDR2 FYNNEI. J was trimmed by 6 bases and V by 4 bases; bases with no gene match: 6. The J gene is TRBJ2-1, the V gene TRBV2, with 13 nucleotides matching TRBD2. The source material was CD4+ T cells from peripheral blood mononuclear cells, sampled in the second trimester of pregnancy. The sequence was collected from a female donor with multiple sclerosis, enrolled in a pregnancy study. The CDR3 spells CASSVLGLAGSNEQFF. The CDR3 region has the DNA TGTGCCAGCAGTGTATTGGGACTAGCGGGATCCAATGAGCAGTTCTTC.